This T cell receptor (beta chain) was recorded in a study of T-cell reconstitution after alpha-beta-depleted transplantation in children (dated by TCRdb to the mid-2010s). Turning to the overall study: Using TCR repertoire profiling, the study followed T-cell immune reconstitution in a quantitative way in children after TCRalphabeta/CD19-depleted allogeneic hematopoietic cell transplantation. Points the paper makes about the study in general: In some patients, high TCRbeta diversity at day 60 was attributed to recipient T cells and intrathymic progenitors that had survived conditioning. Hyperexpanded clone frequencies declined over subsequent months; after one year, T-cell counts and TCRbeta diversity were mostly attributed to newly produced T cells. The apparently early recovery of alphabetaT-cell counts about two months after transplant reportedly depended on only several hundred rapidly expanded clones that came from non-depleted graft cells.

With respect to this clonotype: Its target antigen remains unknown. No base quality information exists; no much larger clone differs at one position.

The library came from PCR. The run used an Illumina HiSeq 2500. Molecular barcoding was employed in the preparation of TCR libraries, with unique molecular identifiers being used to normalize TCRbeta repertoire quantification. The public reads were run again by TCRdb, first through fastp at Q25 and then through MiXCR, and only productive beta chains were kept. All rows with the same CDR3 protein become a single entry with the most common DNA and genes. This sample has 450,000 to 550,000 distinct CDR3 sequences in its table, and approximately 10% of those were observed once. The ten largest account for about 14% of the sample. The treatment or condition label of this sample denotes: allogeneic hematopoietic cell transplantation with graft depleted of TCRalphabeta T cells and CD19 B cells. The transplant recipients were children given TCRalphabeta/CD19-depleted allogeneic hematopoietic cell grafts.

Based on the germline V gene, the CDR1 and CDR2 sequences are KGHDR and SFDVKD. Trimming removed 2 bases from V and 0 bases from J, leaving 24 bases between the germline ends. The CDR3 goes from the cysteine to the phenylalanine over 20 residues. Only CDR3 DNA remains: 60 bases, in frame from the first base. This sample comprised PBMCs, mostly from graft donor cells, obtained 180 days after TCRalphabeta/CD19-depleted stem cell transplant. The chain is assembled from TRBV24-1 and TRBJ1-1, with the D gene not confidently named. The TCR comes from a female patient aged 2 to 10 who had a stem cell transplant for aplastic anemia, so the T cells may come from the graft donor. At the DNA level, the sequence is TGTGCCACCAGTGATTATCAACTCTTGGCGGAGAGTCGAATGAACACTGAAGCTTTCTTT. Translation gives CATSDYQLLAESRMNTEAFF.